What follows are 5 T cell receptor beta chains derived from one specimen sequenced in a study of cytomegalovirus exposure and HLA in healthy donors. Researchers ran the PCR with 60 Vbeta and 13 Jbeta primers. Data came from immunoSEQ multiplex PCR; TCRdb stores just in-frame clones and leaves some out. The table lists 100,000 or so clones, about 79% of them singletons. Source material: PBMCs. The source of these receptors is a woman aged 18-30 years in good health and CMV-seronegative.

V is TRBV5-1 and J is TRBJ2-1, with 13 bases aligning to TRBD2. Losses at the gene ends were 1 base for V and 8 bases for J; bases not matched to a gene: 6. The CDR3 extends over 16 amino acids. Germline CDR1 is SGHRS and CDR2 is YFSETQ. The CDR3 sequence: CASSLTSGGVVHEQFF. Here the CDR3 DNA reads TGCGCCAGCAGCTTGACTAGCGGGGGGGTAGTCCATGAGCAGTTCTTC.

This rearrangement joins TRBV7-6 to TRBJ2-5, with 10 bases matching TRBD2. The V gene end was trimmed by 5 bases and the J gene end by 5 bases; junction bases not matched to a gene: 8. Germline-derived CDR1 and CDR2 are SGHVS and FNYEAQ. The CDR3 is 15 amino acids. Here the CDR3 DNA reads TGTGCCAGCAGCATACTAGCGGGACCTGGGGAGACCCAGTACTTC. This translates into CASSILAGPGETQYF.

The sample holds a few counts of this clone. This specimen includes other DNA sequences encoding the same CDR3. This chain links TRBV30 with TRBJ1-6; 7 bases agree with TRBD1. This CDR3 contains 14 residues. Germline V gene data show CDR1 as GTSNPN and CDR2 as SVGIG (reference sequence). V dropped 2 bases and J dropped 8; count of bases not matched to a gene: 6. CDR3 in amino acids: CAWSQGGEDSPLHF. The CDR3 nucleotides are TGTGCCTGGAGTCAGGGGGGCGAGGATTCACCCCTCCACTTT.

The DNA for the CDR3 is TGTGCCAGCAGCTCTTTAGAGCAGTTCTTC. Encoded protein: CASSSLEQFF. The genes are TRBV5-5 and TRBJ2-1; D is uncertain. CDR1 is SGHKS, CDR2 YYEKEE, per germline (reference sequence). V was shortened by 3 bases and J by 10 bases, with 5 bases between the two germline ends. The CDR3 spans 10 residues.

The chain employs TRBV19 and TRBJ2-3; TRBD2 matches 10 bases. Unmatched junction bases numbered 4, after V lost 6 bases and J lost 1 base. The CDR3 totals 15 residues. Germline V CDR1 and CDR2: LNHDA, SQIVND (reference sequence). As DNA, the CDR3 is TGTGCCAGTAGGGAGCGGGGGGGCGGCACAGATACGCAGTATTTT. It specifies CASRERGGGTDTQYF.